This TCR beta chain came from a study of response to subunit inactivated influenza vaccine (dated 2018 in TCRdb). At the level of the whole study: The study used deep quantitative T cell receptor repertoire profiling to track responses to a trivalent subunit inactivated influenza vaccine.

Results the study describes overall, beyond this receptor: The authors suggested that each seasonal influenza vaccination may recruit only a limited number of new T cells.

Libraries were made using RT-PCR. The sequencer listed for this sample is Illumina HiSeq 2500. The public reads were reanalyzed by TCRdb: fastp trimming at Q25, MiXCR alignment, in-frame beta chains only. CDR3 protein duplicates are merged, each entry listing the most common genes and DNA. This sample lists under 850,000 distinct CDR3 sequences; around 18% were detected once. About 11% of the sample goes to the ten largest clones. A word on this clonotype: Its antigen target is currently unknown. One base away there is no much larger clone; base qualities are not given.

The sample was PBMCs from blood, taken 5 days after vaccination. The TCR sequence derives from a man aged 50-59 years who received an inactivated influenza vaccine. Donor details come from another sample of the same person, matched by shared clones.

The CDR3: CASSFKLAGGTSTDTQYF. The DNA sequence is given as TGTGCCAGCAGTTTCAAACTAGCGGGGGGGACTAGCACAGATACGCAGTATTTT. The chain is made from TRBV12-3 or TRBV12-4 and TRBJ2-3, and 13 junctional nucleotides match TRBD2. Relative to germline, V is missing 3 bases and J is missing 0 bases, with 6 bases of the junction outside any gene match. The CDR3 starts with the cysteine, ends with the phenylalanine, and has 18 residues. The sequence is cut down to CDR3 DNA, 54 bases in frame from base 1.